This T cell receptor beta chain was identified during a study of T cell repertoires and Cas9 in healthy adults listed by TCRdb under 2018. General notes on the study: Multi-effector potency, cytotoxicity and lineage determination within the CD4 and CD8 compartments were characterized for SpCas9-reactive T cells. The study examined preexisting T cell immunity against the Streptococcus pyogenes Cas9 nuclease (SpCas9) used in CRISPR gene editing. Study-level results and caveats: SpCas9-reactive regulatory T cells were reported to mitigate proliferation and function of SpCas9-reactive effector T cells in vitro.

Healthy humans were used as donors in the study. As regards this clone: Its antigen is currently not known. There are no base qualities to consult, and no much larger clone falls within one base.

Library creation used the immunoSEQ multiplex PCR assay. TCRdb holds this immuneACCESS table with in-frame rearrangements only. Some clones are missing; in checked studies, unresolved V genes explain under half, and the rest has no known cause. The sample records tens of thousands of clones, about 90% of which are singletons. Of the sample, less than 2% is held by the ten largest clones. Sequencing was carried out using CD4+ effector T cells (CD127+, CD25-, CD137-, CD154-) from PBMCs; culture status not recorded. The sequence was collected from a human donor in good health.

The DNA is as follows: TGTGCCAGCAGCGTGAAACAGGGAGGTGAGCAGTTCTTC. The translation is CASSVKQGGEQFF. The chain was built from TRBV7-6 and TRBJ2-1, with the D call perhaps TRBD1 or TRBD2, each one matching 6 bases. V is shortened by 5 bases, J by 9 bases, and the region joining them spans 14 bases. Based on the germline V gene, the CDR1 and CDR2 sequences are SGHVS and FNYEAQ. The CDR3 has 13 amino acids, counting the end cysteine and phenylalanine. This entry keeps only the CDR3 DNA: 39 bases, framed from base 1.